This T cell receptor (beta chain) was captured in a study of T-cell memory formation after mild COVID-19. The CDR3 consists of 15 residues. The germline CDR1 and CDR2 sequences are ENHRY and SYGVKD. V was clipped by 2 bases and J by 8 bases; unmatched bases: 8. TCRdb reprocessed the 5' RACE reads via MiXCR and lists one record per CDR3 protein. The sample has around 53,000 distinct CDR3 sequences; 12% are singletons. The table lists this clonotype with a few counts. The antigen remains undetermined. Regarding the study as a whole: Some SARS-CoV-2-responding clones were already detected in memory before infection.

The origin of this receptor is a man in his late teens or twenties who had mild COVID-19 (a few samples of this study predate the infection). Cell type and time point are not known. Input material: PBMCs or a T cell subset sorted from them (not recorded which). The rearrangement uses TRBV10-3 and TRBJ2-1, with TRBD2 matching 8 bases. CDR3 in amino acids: CAISERTSLSHEQFF. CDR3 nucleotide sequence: TGTGCCATCAGTGAGCGGACTAGCCTTTCGCATGAGCAGTTCTTC.